This is a list of T cell receptor beta chains from one sample in a study of shared clonotypes between healthy human individuals. TCRdb's copy holds only in-frame clones and misses some; the assay was immunoSEQ multiplex PCR. The sample yields about 2.2 million clones, about 93% seen once. The sequencing input was naive CD8+ T cells from PBMCs. These receptors were taken from a man younger than 30 in good health. Some clones in this sample may be carry-over from other donors' samples. CDR3s include the opening cysteine and the closing phenylalanine or tryptophan. A D gene is named only where the DNA matches it firmly. Clone size, where shown, is once, few, many, or a class for clones that have expanded.

j_gene	v_gene	d_gene	abundance	CDR3nt	CDR3aa
TRBJ2-7	TRBV4-1	.	.	TGCGCCAGCAGCCAGGTTCAGTTGTACGAGCAGTACTTC	CASSQVQLYEQYF
TRBJ1-4	TRBV9	TRBD1	once	TGTGCCAGCAGCTTGAAGGACAGGGGACCTGAAAAACTGTTTTTT	CASSLKDRGPEKLFF
TRBJ2-3	TRBV9	.	.	TGTGCCAGCAGAAGTGGACGGGTCGGGACCCACACAGATACGCAGTATTTT	CASRSGRVGTHTDTQYF
TRBJ2-1	TRBV7-9	TRBD2	.	TGTGCCAGCAGCCCAAGGAGTGCGGGAGCATCCAATGAGCAGTTCTTC	CASSPRSAGASNEQFF
TRBJ2-3	TRBV6-5	TRBD1	.	TGTGCCAGCAGTTACTGGACAGGGGAAGTAGGAGATACGCAGTATTTT	CASSYWTGEVGDTQYF
TRBJ2-7	TRBV5-4	TRBD1	.	TGTGCCAGCAGCTTAGACGGACAGGGGGTTTACTTC	CASSLDGQGVYF
TRBJ2-7	TRBV7-9	.	.	TGTGCCAGCAGCTCAGAAGGGCAGGTGGGGGCCTACGAGCAGTACTTC	CASSSEGQVGAYEQYF
TRBJ2-7	TRBV4-1	.	.	TGCGCCAGCAGCCAAGTACGGAGTATCGAGCAGTACTTC	CASSQVRSIEQYF
TRBJ2-7	TRBV19	TRBD2	once	TGTGCCAGCAAGGGGGTAGCGGGAGGACACCACGAGCAGTACTTC	CASKGVAGGHHEQYF
TRBJ2-1	TRBV9	TRBD1	.	TGTGCCAGCAGCCCAGGACAGGGGGTAAAGTACAATGAGCAGTTCTTC	CASSPGQGVKYNEQFF
TRBJ2-3	TRBV7-9	.	.	TGTGCCAGCAGCTCGGGACACACCACAGATACGCAGTATTTT	CASSSGHTTDTQYF
TRBJ2-7	TRBV9	TRBD2	.	TGTGCCAGCAGCGTAGGCTCAGGTGGACTAGCGGTGGCTAGCGAGCAGTACTTC	CASSVGSGGLAVASEQYF
TRBJ1-2	TRBV9	.	few	TGTGCCAGCAGCGACCGGGACAACGTTTTCGGCTATGGCTACACCTTC	CASSDRDNVFGYGYTF
TRBJ1-1	TRBV6-5	.	.	TGTGCCAGCAGCCTCGCGGGGAACACTGAAGCTTTCTTT	CASSLAGNTEAFF
TRBJ2-5	TRBV29-1	TRBD1	.	TGCAGCGTTGTCCCCAGACAGGGGACCCAGTACTTC	CSVVPRQGTQYF
TRBJ2-1	TRBV7-9	TRBD1	.	TGTGCCAGCAGCTTAGATACACAGGGGTTTTACAATGAGCAGTTCTTC	CASSLDTQGFYNEQFF
TRBJ2-1	TRBV7-3	TRBD1	.	TGTGCCAGCAGCCAGACAGGGTTATACAATGAGCAGTTCTTC	CASSQTGLYNEQFF
TRBJ2-1	TRBV7-9	TRBD2	.	TGTGCCAGCACTAGCGGGAGTATCAATGAGCAGTTCTTC	CASTSGSINEQFF
TRBJ2-3	TRBV7-9	.	.	TGTGCCAGCAGCATCCTCCAAGGCCTGACATATACGCAGTATTTT	CASSILQGLTYTQYF
TRBJ2-7	TRBV4-1	TRBD2	.	TGCGCCAGCAGCCCCCGGGGAGCGGGAGCCTTCTACGAGCAGTACTTC	CASSPRGAGAFYEQYF
TRBJ1-2	TRBV7-9	.	.	TGTGCCAGCAGCCCCATCGTGATGGCGAGTGGCTACACCTTC	CASSPIVMASGYTF
TRBJ2-1	TRBV27	.	.	TGTGCCAGCAGACCAACCCCCCGGTCCTACAATGAGCAGTTCTTC	CASRPTPRSYNEQFF
TRBJ2-1	TRBV4-3	.	.	TGCGCCAGCAGCCAGGATACAGGGAATGAGCAGTTCTTC	CASSQDTGNEQFF
TRBJ1-5	TRBV28	.	.	TGTGCCAGCAGTTGGGCCATTAGCAATCAGCCCCAGCATTTT	CASSWAISNQPQHF